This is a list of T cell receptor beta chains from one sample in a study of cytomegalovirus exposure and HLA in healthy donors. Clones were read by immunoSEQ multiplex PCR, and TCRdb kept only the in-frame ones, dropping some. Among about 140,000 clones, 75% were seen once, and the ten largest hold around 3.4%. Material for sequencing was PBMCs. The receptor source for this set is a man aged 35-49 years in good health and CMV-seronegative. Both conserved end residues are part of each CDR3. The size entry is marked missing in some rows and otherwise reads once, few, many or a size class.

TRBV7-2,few,CASSRNGGGEQYF
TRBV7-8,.,CASSLGDRGHLAYNEQFF
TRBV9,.,CASSVVAGAWETQYF
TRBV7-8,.,CASSPTGGHHYEQYF
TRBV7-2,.,CASSLSPLLAGVMNEQFF
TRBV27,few,CASSLLGTGDYEQYF
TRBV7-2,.,CASRSTGTGNTIYF
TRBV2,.,CASSGEDGTEAFF
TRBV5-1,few,CASSGTGYEQYF
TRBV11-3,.,CASSLGQGDEQYF
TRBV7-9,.,CASSPMEGTINEKLFF
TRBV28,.,CASSLRQGNSPLHF
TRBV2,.,CASSDSGGNEKLFF
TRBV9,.,CASSETSGGIDEQYF
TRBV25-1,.,CASSEYGFYGGYPF
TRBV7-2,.,CASSLLPPGQAEQYF
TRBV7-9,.,CASSLPPGMAGRDGYTF
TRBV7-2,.,CASSGGVTGVYEQYF
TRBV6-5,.,CVSSSRDRTYYGYTF
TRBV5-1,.,CASSSSPQGVSGNTIYF